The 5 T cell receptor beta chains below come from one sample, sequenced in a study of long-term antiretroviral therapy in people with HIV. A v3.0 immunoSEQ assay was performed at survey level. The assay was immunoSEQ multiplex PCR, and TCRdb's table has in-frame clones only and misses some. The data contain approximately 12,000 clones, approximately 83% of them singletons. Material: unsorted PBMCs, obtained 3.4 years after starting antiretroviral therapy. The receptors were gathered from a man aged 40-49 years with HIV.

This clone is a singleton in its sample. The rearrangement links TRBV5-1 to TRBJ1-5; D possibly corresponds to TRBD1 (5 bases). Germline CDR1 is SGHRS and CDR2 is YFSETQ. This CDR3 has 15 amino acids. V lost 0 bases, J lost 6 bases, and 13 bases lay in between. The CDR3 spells CASSLGRGSGQPQHF. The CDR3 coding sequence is TGCGCCAGCAGCTTGGGACGGGGGAGCGGTCAGCCCCAGCATTTT.

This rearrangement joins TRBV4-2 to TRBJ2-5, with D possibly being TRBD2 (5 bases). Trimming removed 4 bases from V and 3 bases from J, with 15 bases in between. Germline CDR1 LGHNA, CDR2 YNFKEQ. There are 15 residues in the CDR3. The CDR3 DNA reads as TGTGCCAGCAGCCCCCTCAGGCTGCGGGAAGAGACCCAGTACTTC. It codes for CASSPLRLREETQYF.

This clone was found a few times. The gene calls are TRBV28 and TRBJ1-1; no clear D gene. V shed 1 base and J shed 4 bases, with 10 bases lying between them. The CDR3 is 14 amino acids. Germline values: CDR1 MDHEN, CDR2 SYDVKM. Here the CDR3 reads CASSLYGEGTEAFF. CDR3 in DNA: TGTGCCAGCAGTTTATACGGGGAGGGCACTGAAGCTTTCTTT.

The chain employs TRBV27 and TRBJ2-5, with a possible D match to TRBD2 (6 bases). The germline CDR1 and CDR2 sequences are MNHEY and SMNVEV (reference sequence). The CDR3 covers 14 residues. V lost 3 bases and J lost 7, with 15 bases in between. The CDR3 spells CASSLGTGGRTQYF. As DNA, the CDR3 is TGTGCCAGCAGTTTGGGGACTGGGGGTCGGACCCAGTACTTC.

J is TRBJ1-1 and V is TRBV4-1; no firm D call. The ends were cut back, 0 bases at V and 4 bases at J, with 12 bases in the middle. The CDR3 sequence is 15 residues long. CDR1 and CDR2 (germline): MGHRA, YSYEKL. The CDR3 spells CASSQDGQVFTEAFF. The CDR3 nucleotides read TGCGCCAGCAGCCAAGATGGGCAGGTCTTCACTGAAGCTTTCTTT.